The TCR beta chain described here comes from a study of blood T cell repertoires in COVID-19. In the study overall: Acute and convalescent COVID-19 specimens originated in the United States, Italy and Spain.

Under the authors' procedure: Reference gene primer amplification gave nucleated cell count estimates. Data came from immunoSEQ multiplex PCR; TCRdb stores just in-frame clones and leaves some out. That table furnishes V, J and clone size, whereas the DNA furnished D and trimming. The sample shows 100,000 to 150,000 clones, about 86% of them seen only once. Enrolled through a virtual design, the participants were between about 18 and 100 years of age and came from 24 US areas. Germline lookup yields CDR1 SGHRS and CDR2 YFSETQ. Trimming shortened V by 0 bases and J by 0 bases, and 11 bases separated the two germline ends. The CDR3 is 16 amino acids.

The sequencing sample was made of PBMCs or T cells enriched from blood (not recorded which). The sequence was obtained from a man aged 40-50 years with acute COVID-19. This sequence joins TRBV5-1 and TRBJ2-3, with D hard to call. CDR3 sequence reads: CASSLARSGSTDTQYF. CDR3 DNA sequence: TGCGCCAGCAGCTTGGCCAGGTCAGGTAGCACAGATACGCAGTATTTT. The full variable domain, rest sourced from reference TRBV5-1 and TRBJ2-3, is KAGVTQTPRYLIKTRGQQVTLSCSPISGHRSVSWYQQTPGQGLQFLFEYFSETQRNKGNFPGRFSGRQFSNSRSEMNVSTLELGDSALYLCASSLARSGSTDTQYFGPGTRLTVL.